This record concerns one TCR beta chain sequence. Its antigen remains unidentified. This sample is part of a study of blood T cells in healthy people across ages. Study-wide points: Relative to aged donors, long-lived donors carried more naive CD4+ cells and displayed higher diversity. Per million T cells, TCR beta diversity dropped about linearly as age rose.

It was with a sample-barcoded 5' primer and a J-beta primer mix that a second PCR of roughly 6 to 12 cycles was run. Through a template-switch adaptor with 12 random nucleotides, each cDNA molecule received a tag. CDR3-containing paired-end reads numbered at least 2.5 million in each sample. TCRdb independently ran MiXCR on the 5' RACE reads; one entry per CDR3 protein. The sample contains roughly 800,000 distinct CDR3 sequences, roughly 60% of which appear only once. The V end lost 2 bases, the J end lost 5 bases, and 7 bases lay between the germline ends. The CDR3 consists of 13 residues. This chain links TRBV12-3 or TRBV12-4 with TRBJ1-5, with D uncertain. Sequences were obtained from blood. The TCR originated in a man between 25 and 39 years old in good health. The CDR3 loop is CASSLNGDQPQHF. CDR3 coding DNA: TGTGCCAGCAGTTTAAACGGAGATCAGCCCCAGCATTTT.